This T cell receptor beta chain was captured in a study of shared clonotypes between healthy human individuals. Germline CDR1 and CDR2: MDHEN and SYDVKM. The trim removed 5 bases at V and 4 bases at J, leaving 6 bases unmatched. This CDR3 has 14 residues. Investigators spread the genomic DNA of each subset evenly over several immunoSEQ plates. As originally analysed: There were no quality scores in the junction-only immunoSEQ sequences, so filtering differed. Using immunoSEQ multiplex PCR, the repertoire was profiled, and TCRdb retains in-frame clones only, with some absent. Clone size and V and J calls were adopted from that table, with D and trimming inferred from the DNA. The sample includes 400,000 to 500,000 clones, 70% to 80% of them seen just once. The study used 83 million or so PBMCs per unsorted sample for genomic DNA.

V and J are TRBV28 and TRBJ2-5; 8 bases match TRBD2. The sample comprised PBMCs. This TCR was recovered from a woman in her thirties or forties in good health. Some clones in this sample may be carry-over from other donors' samples. For the CDR3, the DNA is TGTGCCAGCAGTCCGAGCGGGAGCCCAGAGACCCAGTACTTC. Translation gives CASSPSGSPETQYF. The whole variable domain, filled in from reference TRBV28 and TRBJ2-5, reads DVKVTQSSRYLVKRTGEKVFLECVQDMDHENMFWYRQDPGLGLRLIYFSYDVKMKEKGDIPEGYSVSREKKERFSLILESASTNQTSMYLCASSPSGSPETQYFGPGTRLLVL.